These T cell receptor beta chains were read from a single sample in a study of T cell repertoires in cytomegalovirus infection. TCRdb fed the reads into MiXCR, producing one record per CDR3 protein. The sample carries around 630,000 distinct CDR3 sequences, 24% recorded once. Source material: CD8+ T cells from PBMCs. Every receptor here comes from a human donor in good health (CMV status not recorded). Some clones in this sample may be carry-over from other donors' samples. The conserved cysteine and the conserved F or W are not part of the CDR3 here.

V,J,CDR3
TRBV6-2/TRBV6-3,TRBJ1-1,ASSYAGAWEAF
TRBV28,TRBJ2-1,ASSFPSSGGVNEQF
TRBV5-1,TRBJ1-5,ASSLDSDGQPQH
TRBV6-5,TRBJ1-1,ASSYSSKTGGYEAF
TRBV11-2,TRBJ2-1,ASSPAGTGIYNEQF
TRBV12-3/TRBV12-4,TRBJ2-5,ASSSGTGGIQETQY
TRBV7-6,TRBJ2-2,ASSPRTTNTGELF
TRBV29-1,TRBJ2-7,SVVIAGTDYEQY
TRBV27,TRBJ1-5,ASSPGTNNQPQH
TRBV7-8,TRBJ1-5,ASSSRGLNQPQH
TRBV29-1,TRBJ2-2,SVEDRGTGRTGELF
TRBV7-6,TRBJ1-1,ASSPVGGSEAF
TRBV20-1,TRBJ1-2,SARSSGPAYGYT
TRBV29-1,TRBJ1-2,SVEWQGARKSEGYT
TRBV2,TRBJ1-5,ASRKQGGNQPQH
TRBV6-5,TRBJ2-1,ASRSGTAWNEQF
TRBV2,TRBJ1-4,ASSEAPVTNEKLF
TRBV7-2,TRBJ2-3,ASSLRGAHNTDTQY
TRBV2,TRBJ2-1,ASVGLAGPQDNEQF
TRBV28,TRBJ2-2,ASSLDREGFGELF
TRBV19,TRBJ2-3,ASSWAAAEIRGQY
TRBV20-1,TRBJ2-1,SAGLHEQF
TRBV12-5,TRBJ1-5,ASGLGGLQPQH
TRBV14,TRBJ1-2,ASSHSLRTSFT
TRBV9,TRBJ2-1,ASSDGAGETYNEQF
TRBV29-1,TRBJ2-2,SVEDFTTNTGELF
TRBV6-2/TRBV6-3,TRBJ2-1,ASSPRPYNEQF
TRBV28,TRBJ2-3,ASSNPSAGDRTDTQY
TRBV10-3,TRBJ1-1,AISEVADHGAF
TRBV28,TRBJ2-3,ASSPGLAGMTDTQY
TRBV9,TRBJ1-2,ASSARADGYT
TRBV6-6,TRBJ2-7,ASSYRQGSYEQH
TRBV7-9,TRBJ1-3,ASVPLVGKRNTIY
TRBV14,TRBJ2-2,ASSLLALGELF
TRBV7-1,TRBJ2-7,ASSSLGWSSYEQY